Listed below are T cell receptor beta chains from one sample, sequenced in a study of CD8 T cells in ankylosing spondylitis. Each CDR3 protein is one row after TCRdb ran MiXCR on the 5' RACE reads. The data contain 150,000 to 200,000 distinct CDR3 sequences, 10% to 15% of them singletons. The source material was blood, either unsorted or a sorted T cell fraction (not recorded which). Receptors were obtained from a female donor with ankylosing spondylitis or in good health (not recorded which). CDR3s include the opening cysteine and the closing phenylalanine or tryptophan.

len: 14; v_gene: TRBV10-3; j_gene: TRBJ2-7; CDR3aa: CAITREQGAYEQYF
len: 11; v_gene: TRBV7-9; j_gene: TRBJ2-1; CDR3aa: CASSQGVMEFF
len: 13; v_gene: TRBV12-3/TRBV12-4; j_gene: TRBJ2-5; CDR3aa: CASEKTDQETQYF
len: 15; v_gene: TRBV7-9; j_gene: TRBJ1-4; CDR3aa: CASSLDQGADEKLFF
len: 15; v_gene: TRBV6-1; j_gene: TRBJ1-1; CDR3aa: CASSPYRGLNTEAFF
len: 17; v_gene: TRBV27; j_gene: TRBJ1-2; CDR3aa: CASSFVDRVAQGYGYTF
len: 13; v_gene: TRBV11-2; j_gene: TRBJ1-2; CDR3aa: CASSPGQDYGYTF
len: 14; v_gene: TRBV6-2/TRBV6-3; j_gene: TRBJ2-7; CDR3aa: CASSGTQNSYEQYF
len: 12; v_gene: TRBV5-1; j_gene: TRBJ2-1; CDR3aa: CASRQTGGVRFF
len: 18; v_gene: TRBV28; j_gene: TRBJ2-7; CDR3aa: CASSFLRLAGVGSYEQYF
len: 15; v_gene: TRBV12-3/TRBV12-4; j_gene: TRBJ1-1; CDR3aa: CASSPTLSTNTEAFF
len: 14; v_gene: TRBV6-1; j_gene: TRBJ2-3; CDR3aa: CASSPVWGTDTQYF
len: 13; v_gene: TRBV27; j_gene: TRBJ1-1; CDR3aa: CASGWTGNTEAFF
len: 17; v_gene: TRBV7-8; j_gene: TRBJ2-1; CDR3aa: CASSFTGTSASYNEQFF
len: 13; v_gene: TRBV20-1; j_gene: TRBJ2-1; CDR3aa: CSAPPVSYNEQFF
len: 14; v_gene: TRBV12-3/TRBV12-4; j_gene: TRBJ2-4; CDR3aa: CASSLGGAENIQYF
len: 15; v_gene: TRBV12-3/TRBV12-4; j_gene: TRBJ2-7; CDR3aa: CASSRNPGLSHEQYF
len: 15; v_gene: TRBV7-2; j_gene: TRBJ2-1; CDR3aa: CASSLTGQLRNEQFF
len: 15; v_gene: TRBV12-5; j_gene: TRBJ2-1; CDR3aa: CASGTTSGRLREQFF
len: 13; v_gene: TRBV18; j_gene: TRBJ1-1; CDR3aa: CASSQGVVSEAFF
len: 14; v_gene: TRBV7-2; j_gene: TRBJ1-1; CDR3aa: CASSYQEGNTEAFF
len: 14; v_gene: TRBV12-3/TRBV12-4; j_gene: TRBJ1-1; CDR3aa: CASSDRGRNTEAFF
len: 14; v_gene: TRBV21-1; j_gene: TRBJ2-7; CDR3aa: CASSKRDNSSEQYF